These 21 T cell receptor beta chains originate from one sample sequenced in a study of naive and memory T cell subsets. An equimolar mix of two oligonucleotides served as the beta constant-region primer for TRBC1 and TRBC2. Ligated cDNA was amplified by four rounds of PCR with nested alpha and beta constant-region primers and SP2. TCRdb reprocessed the UMI-ligation and nested PCR reads via MiXCR and lists one record per CDR3 protein. The table has just over 80,000 distinct CDR3 sequences, about 10% seen once. Sequenced input: naive CD8+ T cells from blood. These TCRs come from a human donor in good health.

The genes are TRBV7-2 and TRBJ2-3, with D uncertain. This CDR3 has 16 amino acids. Looked up from germline, CDR1 is SGHTA and CDR2 is FQGNSA. V gave up 1 base and J gave up 2 bases, with 13 bases separating them. The CDR3 sequence: CASSLGWRFLTDTQYF. CDR3 DNA: TGTGCCAGCAGCTTAGGGTGGCGTTTCCTCACAGATACGCAGTATTTT.

This clonotype was recorded a few times. For the CDR3, the DNA is TGTGCCAGCAGTGAATTTCCGAGGGGTTCCTACGAGCAGTACTTC. Protein product: CASSEFPRGSYEQYF. V is TRBV6-1 and J is TRBJ2-7; the D call may be TRBD1 or TRBD2 (5 bases each). V lost 2 bases and J 1 base, leaving 12 bases between the germline ends. Germline-derived CDR1 and CDR2 are MNHNS and SASEGT. The CDR3 loop spans 15 amino acids.

This clonotype was counted a few times. The V and J genes are TRBV12-3 or TRBV12-4 and TRBJ2-1, with D perhaps being TRBD1 or TRBD2 (5 bases each). V dropped 0 bases and J dropped 10 bases, with 16 bases sitting between them. The CDR3 sequence is 15 residues long. This chain's CDR3 is CASSLALGAGREQFF. The CDR3 DNA reads as TGTGCCAGCAGTTTAGCGCTAGGGGCGGGCAGAGAGCAGTTCTTC.

For this clonotype: This may be a read error, as it is one base from a much larger clone. This chain uses TRBV4-1 with TRBJ2-1; 8 bases fit TRBD2. The germline V gene encodes CDR1 MGHRA and CDR2 YSYEKL. The CDR3 has 15 residues. Trimming removed 0 bases from V and 6 bases from J; junction bases left unmatched: 4. CDR3 loop: CASSQDSGIGNEQFF. CDR3 coding DNA: TGCGCCAGCAGCCAAGATAGCGGGATAGGCAATGAGCAGTTCTTC.

The CDR3 is CASSLPGPYNEQFF. CDR3 sequence (DNA): TGTGCCAGCAGCTTACCAGGCCCCTACAATGAGCAGTTCTTC. The rearrangement joins TRBV7-9 to TRBJ2-1; D not resolved. Germline V lookup: CDR1 SEHNR, CDR2 FQNEAQ (reference sequence). There are 14 residues in the CDR3. The V and J ends lost 2 bases and 2 bases respectively, with 7 bases between them.

This clonotype occurred a few times. The chain uses TRBV6-1 and TRBJ1-2; no definite D call. The CDR3 totals 15 residues. V dropped 4 bases and J dropped 0 bases, with 12 bases sitting between them. Looked up from germline, CDR1 is MNHNS and CDR2 is SASEGT. The CDR3 sequence: CASSAENGANYGYTF. CDR3 nucleotides: TGTGCCAGCAGTGCAGAAAACGGAGCTAACTATGGCTACACCTTC.

The rearrangement uses TRBV7-2 and TRBJ2-5, with D perhaps TRBD1 or TRBD2 (5 bases each). V was pared by 0 bases and J by 4 bases, with 9 bases between. Germline CDR1 and CDR2: SGHTA and FQGNSA. The CDR3 is made up of 14 amino acids. Here the CDR3 reads CASSLAGGVETQYF. The CDR3 nucleotides read TGTGCCAGCAGCTTAGCTGGGGGAGTAGAGACCCAGTACTTC.

This clonotype was observed at least ten times. This chain links TRBV20-1 with TRBJ2-1; unclear D gene. CDR1 and CDR2 (germline): DFQATT, SNEGSKA (reference sequence). The CDR3 has 12 residues. V was shortened by 3 bases and J by 15 bases, with 18 bases between the two germline ends. CDR3 sequence: CSASLLHGDRFF. CDR3 coding DNA: TGCAGTGCTAGTCTCCTGCATGGCGACCGGTTCTTC.

The chain recombines TRBV29-1 with TRBJ2-7; TRBD1 matches at 8 bases. Trimming took 6 bases from V and 0 from J; bases not matched to a gene: 7. This CDR3 region has 14 residues. Germline assignment: CDR1 SQVTM and CDR2 ANQGSEA. The DNA of the CDR3 is TGCAGCGTGGAGACAGGGGTCAGCTCCTACGAGCAGTACTTC. This gives the protein CSVETGVSSYEQYF.

This clonotype came up many times. This chain uses TRBV6-1 with TRBJ2-3, with a possible D match to TRBD2 (6 bases). This CDR3 spans 16 amino acids. The ends were cut back, 6 bases at V and 5 bases at J, with 21 bases in the middle. Germline values: CDR1 MNHNS, CDR2 SASEGT. DNA for the CDR3: TGTGCCAGCAGCCGTGACACGGGAGAGAGGGAAGATACGCAGTATTTT. Protein product: CASSRDTGEREDTQYF.

The chain recombines TRBV7-9 with TRBJ1-1; D is unresolved. The CDR3 contains 16 residues. Trimming left V 1 base short and J 1 base short, with 13 bases between. From germline, CDR1 is SEHNR and CDR2 FQNEAQ (reference sequence). The CDR3 DNA reads as TGTGCCAGCAGCTTAGATGAGCTCACAGCGAACACTGAAGCTTTCTTT. Protein product: CASSLDELTANTEAFF.

Only a few counts were recorded for this clonotype. V is TRBV28 and J is TRBJ2-1; D is uncertain. Germline lookup yields CDR1 MDHEN and CDR2 SYDVKM. V was trimmed by 1 base and J by 0 bases, leaving 10 bases between them. This CDR3 has 16 amino acids. CDR3 sequence (DNA): TGTGCCAGCAGTTTATTGCGGCGGAGCTCCTACAATGAGCAGTTCTTC. As protein: CASSLLRRSSYNEQFF.

This clonotype was seen at least ten times. The V gene is TRBV29-1, the J gene TRBJ2-7; D uncertain. The V gene's germline CDR1 is SQVTM and CDR2 ANQGSEA. This CDR3 spans 13 amino acids. V gave up 1 base and J gave up 4 bases, with 11 bases separating them. The CDR3 reads CSVEGLEEYEQYF. The CDR3 coding sequence is TGCAGCGTTGAAGGGCTAGAGGAGTACGAGCAGTACTTC.

Comments on this clonotype: A much larger clone is a single base away; this may be a read error. This chain uses TRBV4-3 with TRBJ2-7, with 7 bases fitting TRBD2. V dropped 0 bases and J dropped 7; count of bases not matched to a gene: 6. The CDR3 runs 14 residues. Looked up from germline, CDR1 is LGHNA and CDR2 is YSLEER. Here the CDR3 DNA reads TGCGCCAGCAGCCAAGATGCGGGAGCAGGTGAGCAGTACTTC. Residues: CASSQDAGAGEQYF.

The chain joins TRBV28 to TRBJ2-1; TRBD2 is a possible D gene (6 bases). V was pared by 2 bases and J by 9 bases, with 14 bases between. The CDR3 has 14 amino acids. The V gene's germline CDR1 is MDHEN and CDR2 SYDVKM. The CDR3 sequence: CASSLAGSGLEQFF. The CDR3 DNA follows: TGTGCCAGCAGTTTAGCGGGATCGGGCCTTGAGCAGTTCTTC.

This chain links TRBV29-1 with TRBJ2-2; D gene unclear. CDR1 SQVTM and CDR2 ANQGSEA come from the germline V gene. V was pared by 5 bases and J by 3 bases, with 13 bases between. The CDR3 length is 14 residues. This chain's CDR3 is CSVLTLDDTGELFF. For the CDR3, the DNA is TGCAGCGTTCTAACCCTCGACGACACCGGGGAGCTGTTTTTT.

The chain has TRBV10-3 and TRBJ2-7; 8 bases are shared with TRBD2. The CDR3 runs 16 residues. Trimming at V came to 9 bases and at J to 5 bases, leaving 18 bases not matched to a gene. Germline CDR1 ENHRY, CDR2 SYGVKD. CDR3 DNA sequence: TGTGCCATGCGCGGGGGGTCGGCAGGGGATTCCCACGAGCAGTACTTC. Residues: CAMRGGSAGDSHEQYF.

This clonotype was counted many times. The chain is built from TRBV5-1 and TRBJ1-1; D is unclear. This CDR3 is 12 amino acids long. Looked up from germline, CDR1 is SGHRS and CDR2 is YFSETQ. V gave up 5 bases and J gave up 1 base, with 6 bases separating them. The CDR3 loop is CASRAGNTEAFF. The CDR3, as DNA: TGCGCCAGCAGGGCCGGGAACACTGAAGCTTTCTTT.

This clonotype was detected a few times. The CDR3 DNA reads as TGTGCCAGCAGTGACACTAGCGGGGCCTACGAGCAGTACTTC. Its protein is CASSDTSGAYEQYF. The chain has TRBV27 and TRBJ2-7; 10 bases line up with TRBD2. The CDR3 contains 14 residues. With 5 bases clipped from V and 2 bases from J, the junction kept 3 bases outside the gene matches. Germline V gene sequence: CDR1 MNHEY, CDR2 SMNVEV (reference sequence).

This clonotype came up many times. The V gene is TRBV6-5, the J gene TRBJ2-3; D is possibly TRBD1 (7 bases). CDR3 length: 17 residues. Trimming removed 2 bases from V and 2 bases from J, with 17 bases in between. Germline CDR1 MNHEY, CDR2 SVGAGI. The CDR3 reads CASSYTPQGEVTDTQYF. Here the CDR3 DNA reads TGTGCCAGCAGTTACACTCCGCAGGGGGAGGTCACAGATACGCAGTATTTT.

This clonotype was counted at least ten times. The V and J genes are TRBV5-8 and TRBJ2-3; 7 positions agree with TRBD1. Germline values: CDR1 SGHTS, CDR2 YDEGEE. V shed 8 bases and J 2 bases; nucleotides not matched to a gene: 8. The CDR3 consists of 14 residues. The CDR3 protein is CASAQGVTTDTQYF. Written as DNA, the CDR3 is TGTGCCAGTGCTCAGGGGGTTACCACAGATACGCAGTATTTT.